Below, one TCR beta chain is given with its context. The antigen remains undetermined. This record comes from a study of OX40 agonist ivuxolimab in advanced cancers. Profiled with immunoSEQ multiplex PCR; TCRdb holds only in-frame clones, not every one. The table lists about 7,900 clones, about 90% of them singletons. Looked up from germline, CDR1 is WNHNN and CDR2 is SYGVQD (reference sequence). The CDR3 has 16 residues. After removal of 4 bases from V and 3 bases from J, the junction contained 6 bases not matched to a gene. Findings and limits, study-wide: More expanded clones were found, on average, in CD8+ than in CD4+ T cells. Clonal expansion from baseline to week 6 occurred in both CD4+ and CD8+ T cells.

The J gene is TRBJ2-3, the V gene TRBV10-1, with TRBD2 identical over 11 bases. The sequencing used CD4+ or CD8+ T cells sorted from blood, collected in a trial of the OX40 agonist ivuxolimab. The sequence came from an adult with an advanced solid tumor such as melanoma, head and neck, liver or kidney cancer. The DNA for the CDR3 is TGCGCCAGCAGTGCACTAGCGGGAGATTCAACAGATACGCAGTATTTT. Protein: CASSALAGDSTDTQYF.